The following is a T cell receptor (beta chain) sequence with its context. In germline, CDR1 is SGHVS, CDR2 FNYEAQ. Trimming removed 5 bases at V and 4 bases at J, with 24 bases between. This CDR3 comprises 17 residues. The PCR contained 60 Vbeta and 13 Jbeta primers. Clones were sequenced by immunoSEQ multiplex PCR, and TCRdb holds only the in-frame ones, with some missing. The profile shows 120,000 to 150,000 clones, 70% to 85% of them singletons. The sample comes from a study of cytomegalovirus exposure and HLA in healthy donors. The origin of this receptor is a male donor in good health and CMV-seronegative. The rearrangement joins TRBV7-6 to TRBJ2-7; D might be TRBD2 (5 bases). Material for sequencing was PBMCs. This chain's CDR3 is CASSPSPMEVGKYEQYF. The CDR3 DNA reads TGTGCCAGCAGCCCCTCTCCCATGGAGGTCGGGAAATACGAGCAGTACTTC. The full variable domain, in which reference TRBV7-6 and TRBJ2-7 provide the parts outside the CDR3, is GAGVSQSPRYKVTKRGQDVALRCDPISGHVSLYWYRQALGQGPEFLTYFNYEAQQDKSGLPNDRFSAERPEGSISTLTIQRTEQRDSAMYRCASSPSPMEVGKYEQYFGPGTRLTVT.